Below are 4 T cell receptor beta chains sequenced from a single sample in a study of shared clonotypes between healthy human individuals. This table comes from immunoSEQ multiplex PCR, and its TCRdb copy is limited to in-frame clones, with some not included. The sample holds around 550,000 clones, 85% to 95% seen once. As defined, naive CD8 cells were CD45RO-negative and positively selected for CCR7, with terminally differentiated effector memory CD45RA+ cells excluded. The source material was naive CD8+ T cells sorted from blood. Receptors originate from a young woman in good health.

The chain recombines TRBV30 with TRBJ2-1; unclear D gene. Germline CDR1 is GTSNPN and CDR2 is SVGIG (reference sequence). V lost 2 bases and J 8 bases, leaving 10 bases between the germline ends. The CDR3 sequence is 12 residues long. CDR3: CAWSPDGYEQFF. The CDR3 bases are TGTGCCTGGAGTCCTGACGGCTATGAGCAGTTCTTC.

This chain connects TRBV2 to TRBJ2-7; perhaps TRBD2 as D (6 bases). Germline values: CDR1 SNHLY, CDR2 FYNNEI. CDR3 length: 16 residues. V lost 3 bases and J 3 bases, leaving 18 bases between the germline ends. CDR3 nucleotides: TGTGCCAGCAGTGAGCCCCCGGGGGAGCGCCTCTACGAGCAGTACTTC. Translation: CASSEPPGERLYEQYF. The variable domain in full, completed from reference TRBV2 and TRBJ2-7, reads EPEVTQTPSHQVTQMGQEVILRCVPISNHLYFYWYRQILGQKVEFLVSFYNNEISEKSEIFDDQFSVERPDGSNFTLKIRSTKLEDSAMYFCASSEPPGERLYEQYFGPGTRLTVT.

This rearrangement joins TRBV7-8 to TRBJ2-7; 11 bases line up with TRBD2. Germline CDR1 reads SGHVS; CDR2 reads FQNEAQ. With V trimmed by 5 bases and J by 2 bases, 14 bases remained unmatched. This CDR3 contains 18 residues. CDR3 DNA: TGTGCCAGCAGCCCCATCACTAGCGGGGGTGCGCGGGCCTACGAGCAGTACTTC. Translated: CASSPITSGGARAYEQYF.

The V gene is TRBV7-2, the J gene TRBJ2-7; the D gene is possibly TRBD2 (6 bases). This CDR3 has 17 residues. Germline lookup yields CDR1 SGHTA and CDR2 FQGNSA. V dropped 4 bases and J dropped 7 bases, with 26 bases sitting between them. CDR3 sequence: CASSSLDFAGTREEQYF. The CDR3 bases are TGTGCCAGCAGCTCCCTGGACTTTGCGGGGACTCGGGAAGAGCAGTACTTC.